This T cell receptor (beta chain) was found in a study of shared clonotypes between healthy human individuals. Study overall: Each donor had three CD4 naive, three CD4 memory, two CD8 naive and one CD8 memory plate.

Study results and caveats: Clonotypes which were not shared had lower generation probabilities than clonotypes that all four donors shared.

The naive CD8 subset, CD45RO-negative cells positively selected for CCR7, excluded terminally differentiated effector memory CD45RA+ cells. Those who donated were healthy HIV-negative adults, with no recent acute infections or vaccinations reported. The assay was immunoSEQ multiplex PCR, and TCRdb's table has in-frame clones only and misses some. Here the sample spans roughly 2.1 million clones, about 92% being singletons. Details on this clone: The antigen is not known. Distinct nucleotide sequences in the sample also encode this CDR3.

V lost 2 bases, J lost 4 bases, and 6 bases lay in between. CDR3 size: 13 residues. The germline V gene encodes CDR1 MNHEY and CDR2 SMNVEV (reference sequence). The rearrangement uses TRBV27 and TRBJ2-1; D unclear. Sequencing was carried out using naive CD8+ T cells from PBMCs. The sequence was collected from a man aged 18 to 29 in good health. Some clones in this sample may be carry-over from other donors' samples. CDR3 sequence: CASSLVLYNEQFF. In nucleotides, the CDR3 is TGTGCCAGCAGTTTAGTCTTGTACAATGAGCAGTTCTTC.